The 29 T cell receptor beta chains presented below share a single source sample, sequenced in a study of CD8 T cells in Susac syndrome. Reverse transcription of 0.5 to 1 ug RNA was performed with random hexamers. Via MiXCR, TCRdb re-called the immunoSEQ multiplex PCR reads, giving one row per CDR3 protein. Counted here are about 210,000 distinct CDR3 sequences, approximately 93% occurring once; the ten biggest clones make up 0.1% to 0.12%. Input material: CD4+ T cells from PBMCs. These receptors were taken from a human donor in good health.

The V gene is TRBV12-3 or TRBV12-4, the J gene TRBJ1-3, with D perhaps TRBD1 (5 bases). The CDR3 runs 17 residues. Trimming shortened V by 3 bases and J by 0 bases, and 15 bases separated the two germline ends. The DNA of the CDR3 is TGTGCCAGCAGTTTTTGGGGGAAGGGCCCCTCTGGAAACACCATATATTTT. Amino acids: CASSFWGKGPSGNTIYF.

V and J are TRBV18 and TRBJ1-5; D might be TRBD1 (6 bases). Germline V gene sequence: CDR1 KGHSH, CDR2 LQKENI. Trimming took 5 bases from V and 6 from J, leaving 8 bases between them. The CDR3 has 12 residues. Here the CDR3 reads CASSSGVQPQHF. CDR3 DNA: TGTGCCAGCTCATCAGGGGTTCAGCCCCAGCATTTT.

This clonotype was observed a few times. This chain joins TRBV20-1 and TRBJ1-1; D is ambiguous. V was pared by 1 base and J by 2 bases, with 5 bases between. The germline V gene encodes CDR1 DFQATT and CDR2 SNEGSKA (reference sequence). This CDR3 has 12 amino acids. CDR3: CSARAGNTEAFF. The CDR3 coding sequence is TGCAGTGCTAGAGCTGGAAACACTGAAGCTTTCTTT.

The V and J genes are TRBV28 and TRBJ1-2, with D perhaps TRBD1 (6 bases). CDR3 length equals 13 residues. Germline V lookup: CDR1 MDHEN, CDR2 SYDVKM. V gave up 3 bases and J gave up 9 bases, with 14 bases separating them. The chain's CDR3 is CASSFMGAVSYTF. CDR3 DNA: TGTGCCAGCAGTTTTATGGGGGCGGTCAGCTACACCTTC.

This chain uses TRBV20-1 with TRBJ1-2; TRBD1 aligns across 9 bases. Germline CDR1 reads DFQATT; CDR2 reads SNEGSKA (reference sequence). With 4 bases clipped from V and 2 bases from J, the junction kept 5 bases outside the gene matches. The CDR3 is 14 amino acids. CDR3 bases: TGCAGTGCTACGACAGGGGGGATCAACTATGGCTACACCTTC. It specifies CSATTGGINYGYTF.

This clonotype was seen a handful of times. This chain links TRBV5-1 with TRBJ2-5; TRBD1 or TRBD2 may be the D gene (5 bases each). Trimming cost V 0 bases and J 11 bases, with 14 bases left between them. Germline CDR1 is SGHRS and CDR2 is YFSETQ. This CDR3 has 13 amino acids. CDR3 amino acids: CASSLEGTFEQYF. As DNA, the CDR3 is TGCGCCAGCAGCTTGGAAGGGACCTTCGAACAGTACTTC.

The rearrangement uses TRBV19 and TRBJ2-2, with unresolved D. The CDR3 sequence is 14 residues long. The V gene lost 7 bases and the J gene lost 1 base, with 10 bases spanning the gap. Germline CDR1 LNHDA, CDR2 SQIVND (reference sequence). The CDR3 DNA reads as TGTGCCAGTACCTTTCAAAAGAACACCGGGGAGCTGTTTTTT. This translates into CASTFQKNTGELFF.

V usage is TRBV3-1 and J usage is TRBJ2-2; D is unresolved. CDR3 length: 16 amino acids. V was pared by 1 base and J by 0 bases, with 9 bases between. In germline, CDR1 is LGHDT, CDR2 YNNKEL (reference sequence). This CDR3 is CASSQGAVANTGELFF. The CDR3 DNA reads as TGTGCCAGCAGCCAAGGGGCAGTCGCGAACACCGGGGAGCTGTTTTTT.

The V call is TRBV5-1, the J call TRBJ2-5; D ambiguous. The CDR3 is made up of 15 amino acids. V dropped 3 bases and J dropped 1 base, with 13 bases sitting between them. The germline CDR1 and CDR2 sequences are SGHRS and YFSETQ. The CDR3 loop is CASSSPGPTQETQYF. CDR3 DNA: TGCGCCAGCAGCTCCCCCGGACCGACCCAAGAGACCCAGTACTTC.

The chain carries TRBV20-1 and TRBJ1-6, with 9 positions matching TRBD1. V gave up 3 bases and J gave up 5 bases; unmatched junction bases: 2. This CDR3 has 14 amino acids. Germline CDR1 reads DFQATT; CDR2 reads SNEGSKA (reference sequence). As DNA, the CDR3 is TGCAGTGCTAGTGGACAGGGGAATAATTCACCCCTCCACTTT. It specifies CSASGQGNNSPLHF.

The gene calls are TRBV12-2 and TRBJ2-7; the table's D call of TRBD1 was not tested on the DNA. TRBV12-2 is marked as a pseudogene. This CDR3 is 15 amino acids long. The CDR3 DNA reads TGTGCAAGTCGCTTAGGGACAGGTGGTTCCTACGAGCAGTACTTC. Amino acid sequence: CASRLGTGGSYEQYF.

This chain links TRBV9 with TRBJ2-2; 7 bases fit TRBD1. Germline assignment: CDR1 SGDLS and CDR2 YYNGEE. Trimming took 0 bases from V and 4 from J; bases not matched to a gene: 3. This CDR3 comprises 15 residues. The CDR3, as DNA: TGTGCCAGCAGCGTAGACAGGGGCGGCACCGGGGAGCTGTTTTTT. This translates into CASSVDRGGTGELFF.

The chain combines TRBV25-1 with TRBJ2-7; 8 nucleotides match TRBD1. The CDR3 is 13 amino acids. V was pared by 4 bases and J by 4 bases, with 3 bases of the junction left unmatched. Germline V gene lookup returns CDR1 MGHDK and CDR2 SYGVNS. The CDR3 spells CASSGWTGYEQYF. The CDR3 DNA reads TGTGCCAGCAGTGGGTGGACAGGGTACGAGCAGTACTTC.

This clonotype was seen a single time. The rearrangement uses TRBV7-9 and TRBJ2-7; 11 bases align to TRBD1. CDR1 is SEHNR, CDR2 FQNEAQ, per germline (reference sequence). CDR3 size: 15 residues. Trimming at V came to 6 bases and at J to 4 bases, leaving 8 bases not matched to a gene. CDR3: CASSPGTGGEYEQYV. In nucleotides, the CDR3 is TGTGCCAGCAGTCCCGGGACAGGGGGAGAGTACGAGCAGTACGTC.

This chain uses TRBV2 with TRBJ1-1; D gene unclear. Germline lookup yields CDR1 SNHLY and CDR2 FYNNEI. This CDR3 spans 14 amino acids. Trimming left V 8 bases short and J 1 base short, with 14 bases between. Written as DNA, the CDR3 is TGTGCCAGCGGTGGTACAGTCCAGAACACTGAAGCTTTCTTT. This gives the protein CASGGTVQNTEAFF.

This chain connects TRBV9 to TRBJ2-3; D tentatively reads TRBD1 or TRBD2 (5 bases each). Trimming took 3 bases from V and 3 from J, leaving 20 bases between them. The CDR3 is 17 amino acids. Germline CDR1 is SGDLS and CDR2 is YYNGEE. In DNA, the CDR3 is TGTGCCAGCAGCGGCCGTAGGGGACCCTCTATAACAGATACGCAGTATTTT. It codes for CASSGRRGPSITDTQYF.

The CDR3 loop reads CASSEGAGAGRETQYF. The CDR3 DNA sequence: TGTGCCAGCAGTGAAGGGGCCGGGGCGGGAAGAGAGACCCAGTACTTC. The rearrangement joins TRBV2 to TRBJ2-5, with a tentative D call TRBD2 (6 bases). This CDR3 contains 16 residues. Germline V gene lookup returns CDR1 SNHLY and CDR2 FYNNEI. Trimming shortened V by 1 base and J by 4 bases, and 16 bases separated the two germline ends.

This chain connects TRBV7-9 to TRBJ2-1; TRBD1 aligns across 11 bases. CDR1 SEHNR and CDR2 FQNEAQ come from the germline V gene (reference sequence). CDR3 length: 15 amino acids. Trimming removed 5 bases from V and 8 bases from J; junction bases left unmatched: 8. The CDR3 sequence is CASSLDRGLLYEQFF. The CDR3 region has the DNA TGTGCCAGCAGCCTGGACAGGGGGCTCCTATATGAGCAGTTCTTC.

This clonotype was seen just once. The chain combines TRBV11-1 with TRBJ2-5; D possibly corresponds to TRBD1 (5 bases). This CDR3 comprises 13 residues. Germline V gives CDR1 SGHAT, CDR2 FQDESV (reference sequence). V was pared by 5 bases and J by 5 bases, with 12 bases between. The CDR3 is CASSRQIAETQYF. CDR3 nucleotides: TGTGCCAGCAGCCGACAGATTGCGGAGACCCAGTACTTC.

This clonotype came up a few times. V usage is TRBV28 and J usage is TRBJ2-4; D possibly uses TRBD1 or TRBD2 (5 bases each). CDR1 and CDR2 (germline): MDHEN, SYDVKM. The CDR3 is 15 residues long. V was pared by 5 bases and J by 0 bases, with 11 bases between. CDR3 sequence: CASSPPGLAKNIQYF. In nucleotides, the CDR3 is TGTGCCAGCAGTCCTCCGGGGCTAGCCAAAAACATTCAGTACTTC.

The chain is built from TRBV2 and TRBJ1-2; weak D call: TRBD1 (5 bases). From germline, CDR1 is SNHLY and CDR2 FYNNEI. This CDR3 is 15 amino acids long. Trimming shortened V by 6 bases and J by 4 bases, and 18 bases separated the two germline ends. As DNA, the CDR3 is TGTGCCAGCAGCCTGGACGCCGGGGCGGGCTATGGCTACACCTTC. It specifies CASSLDAGAGYGYTF.

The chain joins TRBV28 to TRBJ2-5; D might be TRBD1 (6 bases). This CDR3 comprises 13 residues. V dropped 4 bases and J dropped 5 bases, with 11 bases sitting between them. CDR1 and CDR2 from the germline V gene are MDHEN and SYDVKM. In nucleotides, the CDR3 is TGTGCCAGCAGTTCGACAGGCGCGGAGACCCAGTACTTC. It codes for CASSSTGAETQYF.

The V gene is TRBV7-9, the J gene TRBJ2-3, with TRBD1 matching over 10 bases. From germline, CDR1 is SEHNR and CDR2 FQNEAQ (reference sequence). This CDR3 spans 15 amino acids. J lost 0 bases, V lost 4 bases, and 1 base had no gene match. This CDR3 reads CASSWTGGSTDTQYF. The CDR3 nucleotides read TGTGCCAGCAGCTGGACAGGGGGGAGCACAGATACGCAGTATTTT.

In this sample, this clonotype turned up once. The chain's CDR3 is CASSRSGSYGYTF. Here the CDR3 DNA reads TGTGCCAGCAGTCGGTCAGGGAGTTATGGCTACACCTTC. This chain joins TRBV28 and TRBJ1-2; D may be TRBD1 (5 bases). The CDR3 loop spans 13 amino acids. The germline V and J ends were trimmed by 5 bases and 5 bases, with 12 bases remaining between them. The V gene's germline CDR1 is MDHEN and CDR2 SYDVKM.

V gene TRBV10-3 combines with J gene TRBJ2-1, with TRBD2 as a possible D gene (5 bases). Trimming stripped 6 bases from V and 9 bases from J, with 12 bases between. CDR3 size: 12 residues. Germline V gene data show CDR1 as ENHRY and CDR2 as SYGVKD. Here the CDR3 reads CAIRQLEAEQFF. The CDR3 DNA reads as TGTGCCATCAGACAACTAGAGGCTGAGCAGTTCTTC.

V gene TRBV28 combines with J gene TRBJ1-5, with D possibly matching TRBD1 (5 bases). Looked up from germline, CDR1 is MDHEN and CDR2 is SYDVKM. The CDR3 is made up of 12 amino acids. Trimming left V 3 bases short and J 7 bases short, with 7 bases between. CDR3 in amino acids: CASSFGHQPQHF. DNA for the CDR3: TGTGCCAGCAGTTTCGGACACCAGCCCCAGCATTTT.

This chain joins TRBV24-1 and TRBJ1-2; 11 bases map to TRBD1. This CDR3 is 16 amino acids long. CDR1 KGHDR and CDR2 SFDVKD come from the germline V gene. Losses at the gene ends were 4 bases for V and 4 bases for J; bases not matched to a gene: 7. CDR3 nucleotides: TGTGCCACCAGTGACCGGACAGGGGGCTCCCTCTATGGCTACACCTTC. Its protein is CATSDRTGGSLYGYTF.

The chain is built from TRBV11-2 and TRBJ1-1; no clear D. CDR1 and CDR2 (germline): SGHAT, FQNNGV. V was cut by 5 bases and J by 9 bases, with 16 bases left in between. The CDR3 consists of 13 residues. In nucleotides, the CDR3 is TGTGCCAGCAGCCTAAAACCTTCGCTGAAAGCTTTCTTT. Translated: CASSLKPSLKAFF.

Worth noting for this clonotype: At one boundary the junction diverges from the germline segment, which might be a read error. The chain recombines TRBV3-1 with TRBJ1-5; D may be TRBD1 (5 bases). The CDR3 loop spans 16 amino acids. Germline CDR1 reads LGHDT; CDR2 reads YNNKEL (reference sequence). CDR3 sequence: CASSEEGGGSNQPQHF. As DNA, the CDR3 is TGTGCCAGCAGCGAAGAGGGTGGGGGTAGCAATCAGCCCCAGCATTTT.